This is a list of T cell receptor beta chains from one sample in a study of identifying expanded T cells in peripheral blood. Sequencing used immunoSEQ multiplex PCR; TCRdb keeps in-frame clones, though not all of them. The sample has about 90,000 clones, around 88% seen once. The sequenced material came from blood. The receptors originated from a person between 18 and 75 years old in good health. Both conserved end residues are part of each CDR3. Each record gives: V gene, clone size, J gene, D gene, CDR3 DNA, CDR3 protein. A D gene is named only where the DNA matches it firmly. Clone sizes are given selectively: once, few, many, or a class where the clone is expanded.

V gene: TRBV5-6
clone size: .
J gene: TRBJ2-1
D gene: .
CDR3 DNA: TGTGCCAGCAGCAAGGGTTTGAGACCAGTGGGGTACAATGAGCAGTTCTTC
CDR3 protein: CASSKGLRPVGYNEQFF

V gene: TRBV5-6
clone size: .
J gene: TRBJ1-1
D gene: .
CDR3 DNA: TGTGCCAGCAGCATTGGGGTGGCTGGACGGTTGAACACTGAAGCTTTCTTT
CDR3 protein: CASSIGVAGRLNTEAFF

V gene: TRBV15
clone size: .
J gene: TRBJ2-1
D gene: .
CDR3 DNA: TGTGCCACCAGCAGAGGCCGTAACAACGATGAGCAGTTCTTC
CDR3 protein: CATSRGRNNDEQFF

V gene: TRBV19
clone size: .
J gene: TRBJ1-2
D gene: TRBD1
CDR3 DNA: TGTGCCAGTAGATTGGGGACAGGCCTCCCTGGCTACACCTTC
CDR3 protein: CASRLGTGLPGYTF

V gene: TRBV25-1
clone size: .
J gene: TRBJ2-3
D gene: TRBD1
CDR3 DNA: TGTGCCAGCAGTGACCGTTACTACAGGGGGGCCGAAGATACGCAGTATTTT
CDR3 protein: CASSDRYYRGAEDTQYF

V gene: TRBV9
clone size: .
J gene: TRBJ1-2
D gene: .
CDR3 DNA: TGTGCCAGCAGCGTAGGGGGGGCCCGGAACCTCTATGGCTACACCTTC
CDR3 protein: CASSVGGARNLYGYTF

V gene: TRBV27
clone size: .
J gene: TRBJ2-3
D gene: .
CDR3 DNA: TGTGCCAGCAGCCGAAAGGGATCAGCAGCAGATACGCAGTATTTT
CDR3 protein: CASSRKGSAADTQYF

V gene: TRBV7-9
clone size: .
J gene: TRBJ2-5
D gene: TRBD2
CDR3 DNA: TGTGCCAGCAGCTTTTCCGGACTAGCAACAGAGACCCAGTACTTC
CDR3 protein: CASSFSGLATETQYF

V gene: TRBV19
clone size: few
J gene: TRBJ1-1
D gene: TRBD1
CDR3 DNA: TGTGCCAGTAGTAGATACACCGGGACAGGGGTTCGCACTGAAGCTTTCTTT
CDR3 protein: CASSRYTGTGVRTEAFF

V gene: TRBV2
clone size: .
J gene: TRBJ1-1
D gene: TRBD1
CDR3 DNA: TGTGCCAGCAGCTTACAGGGGGCGGGCACTGAAGCTTTCTTT
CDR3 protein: CASSLQGAGTEAFF

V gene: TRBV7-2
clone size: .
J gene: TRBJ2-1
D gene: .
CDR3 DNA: TGTGCCAGCAGCTTAGTTGGGTACAATGAGCAGTTCTTC
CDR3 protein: CASSLVGYNEQFF

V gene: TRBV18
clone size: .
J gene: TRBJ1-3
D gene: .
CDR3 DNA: TGTGCCAGCTCACCAGGTCGACAGGCTGGAAACACCATATATTTT
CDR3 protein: CASSPGRQAGNTIYF